Listed here are 5 T cell receptor beta chains from one sample, sequenced in a study of T cell responses to AZD1222 COVID-19 vaccine. Profiled with immunoSEQ multiplex PCR; TCRdb holds only in-frame clones, not every one. The top ten hold about 3.8% of the sample, which has 150,000 or so clones, 82% seen once. The specimen comprised peripheral blood, sampled on day 0 of MenACWY control vaccination. These receptors originate from an adult in good health.

The chain links TRBV7-3 to TRBJ1-6; weak D call: TRBD1 (6 bases). This CDR3 contains 14 residues. CDR1 is SGHTA and CDR2 is FQGTGA in the germline V gene. V was pared by 5 bases and J by 7 bases, with 12 bases between. CDR3 region: CASSRTGKNSPLHF. CDR3 DNA sequence: TGTGCCAGCAGCCGTACAGGGAAGAATTCACCCCTCCACTTT.

The V call is TRBV2, the J call TRBJ1-4; a weak D match, TRBD1 (5 bases). The length of the CDR3 is 13 residues. From germline, CDR1 is SNHLY and CDR2 FYNNEI. Trimming pared 5 bases from V and 5 bases from J, leaving 9 bases between. As DNA, the CDR3 is TGTGCCAGCAGTCGACAGTCCAATGAAAAACTGTTTTTT. Translation: CASSRQSNEKLFF. The full variable domain, rest sourced from reference TRBV2 and TRBJ1-4, is EPEVTQTPSHQVTQMGQEVILRCVPISNHLYFYWYRQILGQKVEFLVSFYNNEISEKSEIFDDQFSVERPDGSNFTLKIRSTKLEDSAMYFCASSRQSNEKLFFGSGTQLSVL.

This chain joins TRBV6-5 and TRBJ1-5; D may be TRBD1 (5 bases). The length of the CDR3 is 15 residues. V dropped 5 bases and J dropped 7 bases, with 18 bases sitting between them. Germline V CDR1 and CDR2: MNHEY, SVGAGI. CDR3 amino acids: CASSPRGRDGQPQHF. Written as DNA, the CDR3 is TGTGCCAGCAGTCCGAGGGGCCGAGACGGGCAGCCCCAGCATTTT.

The chain joins TRBV14 to TRBJ2-7; tentatively, D is TRBD1 (6 bases). The CDR3 consists of 13 residues. Between the trimmed V and J ends, which lost 4 bases and 0 bases, there was a span of 7 bases. Germline CDR1 and CDR2: SGHDN and FVKESK. The CDR3 coding sequence is TGTGCCAGCAGCCTCAGGGGCTCCTACGAGCAGTACTTC. Protein product: CASSLRGSYEQYF. Using reference TRBV14 and TRBJ2-7 for the parts outside the CDR3, the full variable domain is EAGVTQFPSHSVIEKGQTVTLRCDPISGHDNLYWYRRVMGKEIKFLLHFVKESKQDESGMPNNRFLAERTGGTYSTLKVQPAELEDSGVYFCASSLRGSYEQYFGPGTRLTVT.

V and J are TRBV11-2 and TRBJ2-2, with 10 bases identical to TRBD1. The germline gives CDR1 SGHAT, CDR2 FQNNGV. Unmatched junction bases numbered 13, after V lost 5 bases and J lost 7 bases. This CDR3 comprises 17 residues. In DNA form, the CDR3 reads TGTGCCAGCAGCCCAAGGCACCGGGACAGGGGAGACGGGGAGCTGTTTTTT. Its protein product is CASSPRHRDRGDGELFF.